The 16 T cell receptor beta chains below come from one sample, sequenced in a study of cytomegalovirus exposure and HLA in healthy donors. Amplification used 60 Vbeta primers and 13 Jbeta primers. TCRdb's table, derived via immunoSEQ multiplex PCR, lists solely in-frame clones and lacks some. The table lists about 140,000 clones, over 75% of them singletons. Sequencing input: PBMCs. Source of these receptors: a woman in her thirties or forties in good health and CMV-seronegative.

Of note for this clone: This sample also contains other DNA sequences that code for the same CDR3. V is TRBV7-2 and J is TRBJ1-5; D might be TRBD1 (5 bases). Between the trimmed V and J ends, which lost 2 bases and 4 bases, there was a span of 9 bases. Germline V gives CDR1 SGHTA, CDR2 FQGNSA. The CDR3 is 14 amino acids. CDR3 DNA: TGTGCCAGCAGCTTAACCGGGGGAAATCAGCCCCAGCATTTT. Its protein product is CASSLTGGNQPQHF. The variable domain in full, with the rest retrieved from reference TRBV7-2 and TRBJ1-5, is GAGVSQSPSNKVTEKGKDVELRCDPISGHTALYWYRQSLGQGLEFLIYFQGNSAPDKSGLPSDRFSAERTGGSVSTLTIQRTQQEDSAVYLCASSLTGGNQPQHFGDGTRLSIL.

The rearrangement joins TRBV30 to TRBJ2-1; a weak D match, TRBD2 (6 bases). The CDR3 spans 13 residues. From germline, CDR1 is GTSNPN and CDR2 SVGIG (reference sequence). Trimming left V 4 bases short and J 2 bases short, with 9 bases between. The CDR3 spells CAWKEGPYNEQFF. In DNA, the CDR3 is TGTGCCTGGAAGGAGGGGCCCTACAATGAGCAGTTCTTC.

This clone showed up just a few times. The chain carries TRBV29-1 and TRBJ2-1, with TRBD2 matching 8 bases. The CDR3 has 10 amino acids. The junction had 1 base not matched to a gene; V was cut back by 6 bases and J by 9 bases. Germline V gene sequence: CDR1 SQVTM, CDR2 ANQGSEA. For the CDR3, the DNA is TGCAGCGTCCTAGCGGGTGAGCAGTTCTTC. Translated, it gives CSVLAGEQFF.

The rearrangement joins TRBV4-1 to TRBJ1-2; 9 nucleotides match TRBD1. With 4 bases clipped from V and 0 bases from J, the junction kept 6 bases outside the gene matches. There are 16 residues in the CDR3. Germline V gives CDR1 MGHRA, CDR2 YSYEKL. In DNA form, the CDR3 reads TGCGCCAGCAGCCCCGGACAGGGGCCAACTAACTATGGCTACACCTTC. Translating gives CASSPGQGPTNYGYTF.

V is TRBV5-1 and J is TRBJ2-7, with 8 bases fitting TRBD2. This CDR3 region has 16 residues. Losses at the gene ends were 3 bases for V and 6 bases for J; bases not matched to a gene: 14. The germline V gene has CDR1 SGHRS and CDR2 YFSETQ. The CDR3, as DNA: TGCGCCAGCAGCTGGGGGACTAGTCCCCCATCGGGCGAGCAGTACTTC. It is translated as CASSWGTSPPSGEQYF.

Regarding this clone: Other nucleotide sequences from this sample produce the same CDR3. V gene TRBV5-1 combines with J gene TRBJ2-7; 8 bases agree with TRBD1. Looked up from germline, CDR1 is SGHRS and CDR2 is YFSETQ. V lost 1 base and J lost 4; bases outside the gene matches: 10. The CDR3 runs to 16 residues. CDR3: CASSLWMGQGAYEQYF. CDR3 nucleotides: TGCGCCAGCAGCTTGTGGATGGGGCAGGGGGCATACGAGCAGTACTTC.

This chain uses TRBV7-8 with TRBJ1-1; D call uncertain. CDR3 size: 14 residues. The V and J ends lost 8 bases and 5 bases respectively, with 18 bases between them. Germline V gene lookup returns CDR1 SGHVS and CDR2 FQNEAQ. The CDR3 sequence: CASAEEGGWTEAFF. Written as DNA, the CDR3 is TGTGCCAGCGCCGAGGAGGGAGGGTGGACTGAAGCTTTCTTT. The entire variable domain, with the rest obtained from reference TRBV7-8 and TRBJ1-1, is as follows: GAGVSQSPRYKVAKRGQDVALRCDPISGHVSLFWYQQALGQGPEFLTYFQNEAQLDKSGLPSDRFFAERPEGSVSTLKIQRTQQEDSAVYLCASAEEGGWTEAFFGQGTRLTVV.

The chain is built from TRBV6-5 and TRBJ2-7, with TRBD1 as a possible D gene (6 bases). Germline V gene sequence: CDR1 MNHEY, CDR2 SVGAGI. V was pared by 7 bases and J by 3 bases, with 13 bases between. The CDR3 totals 13 residues. The CDR3 protein is CASTPDSYYEQYF. In DNA form, the CDR3 reads TGTGCCAGCACCCCGGACAGCTACTACGAGCAGTACTTC.

This chain uses TRBV7-9 with TRBJ1-4, with TRBD1 identical over 10 bases. Germline CDR1 reads SEHNR; CDR2 reads FQNEAQ (reference sequence). V dropped 4 bases and J dropped 14; count of bases not matched to a gene: 13. This CDR3 contains 15 residues. The CDR3 loop is CASSSSSGQGSWLFF. Here the CDR3 DNA reads TGTGCCAGCAGCTCCTCATCGGGACAGGGGTCCTGGCTGTTTTTT.

This clone was seen once. The chain uses TRBV5-5 and TRBJ2-5; D gene uncertain. Germline assignment: CDR1 SGHKS and CDR2 YYEKEE (reference sequence). V was pared by 3 bases and J by 0 bases, with 3 bases between. The CDR3 length is 12 residues. DNA of the CDR3: TGTGCCAGCAGCTCGTACCAAGAGACCCAGTACTTC. This encodes CASSSYQETQYF.

The rearrangement uses TRBV2 and TRBJ2-2; no definite D call. V lost 7 bases, J lost 7 bases, and 7 bases lay in between. Germline V gene data show CDR1 as SNHLY and CDR2 as FYNNEI. This CDR3 is built from 11 residues. This CDR3 reads CASTQYGELFF. The DNA for the CDR3 is TGTGCCAGCACCCAGTACGGGGAGCTGTTTTTT.

The gene calls are TRBV6-1 and TRBJ2-1, with D perhaps TRBD2 (6 bases). The ends were cut back, 4 bases at V and 10 bases at J, with 11 bases in the middle. Per germline, CDR1 MNHNS and CDR2 SASEGT. The CDR3 consists of 12 residues. The CDR3 DNA reads TGTGCCAGCAGTGGGTGGGGGGTGGAGCAGTTCTTC. Translation gives CASSGWGVEQFF.

This chain connects TRBV28 to TRBJ1-2, with D possibly matching TRBD1 (5 bases). This CDR3 is built from 15 residues. The V gene's germline CDR1 is MDHEN and CDR2 SYDVKM. V shed 3 bases and J shed 4 bases, with 15 bases lying between them. The CDR3 sequence: CASSFQGSRSYGYTF. As DNA, the CDR3 is TGTGCCAGCAGTTTCCAGGGCAGCAGATCCTATGGCTACACCTTC.

This rearrangement joins TRBV2 to TRBJ2-7; D is perhaps TRBD2 (8 bases). The germline gives CDR1 SNHLY, CDR2 FYNNEI. This CDR3 region has 13 residues. V was cut by 7 bases and J by 4 bases, with 14 bases left in between. The CDR3 here is CASNSGTEYEQYF. CDR3 nucleotides: TGTGCCAGCAATAGCGGGACAGAGTACGAGCAGTACTTC.

The chain couples TRBV5-1 to TRBJ1-1; D possibly corresponds to TRBD1 (6 bases). This CDR3 is built from 15 residues. V shed 2 bases and J shed 0 bases, with 11 bases lying between them. In germline, CDR1 is SGHRS, CDR2 YFSETQ. In DNA, the CDR3 is TGCGCCAGCAGCTTCGGACAGACTCTGAACACTGAAGCTTTCTTT. It yields the protein CASSFGQTLNTEAFF.

The chain is built from TRBV19 and TRBJ2-1; 9 bases agree with TRBD2. From germline, CDR1 is LNHDA and CDR2 SQIVND (reference sequence). Germline trimming cut 2 bases from V and 2 bases from J; bases unmatched to any gene: 7. The CDR3 loop spans 17 amino acids. CDR3 coding DNA: TGTGCCAGTAGTATAAGCCAAGGGACTAGCCCCTACAATGAGCAGTTCTTC. Translating gives CASSISQGTSPYNEQFF.